What follows are 18 T cell receptor beta chains derived from one specimen sequenced in a study of PD-1 blockade in classical Hodgkin lymphoma. All patients experienced relapse after autologous stem cell transplantation, and brentuximab vedotin exposure was variable. Method: immunoSEQ multiplex PCR; TCRdb's copy keeps in-frame clones and lacks some. The sample has around 96,000 clones, roughly 83% seen once. Sequences were derived from peripheral blood mononuclear cells (PBMCs), sampled at baseline. These receptors originate from a human donor with classical Hodgkin lymphoma.

The gene calls are TRBV10-3 and TRBJ2-5; 10 nucleotides agree with TRBD2. With 6 bases clipped from V and 4 bases from J, the junction kept 5 bases outside the gene matches. The germline V gene has CDR1 ENHRY and CDR2 SYGVKD. CDR3 length: 14 residues. The CDR3 DNA is TGTGCCATCAGCGACGGGACTAGCGTAGAGACCCAGTACTTC. It yields the protein CAISDGTSVETQYF.

This chain connects TRBV30 to TRBJ2-1; the D gene could be TRBD1 or TRBD2 (5 bases each). V was clipped by 2 bases and J by 6 bases, with 11 bases between them. The CDR3 is 13 amino acids. In germline, CDR1 is GTSNPN, CDR2 SVGIG (reference sequence). The CDR3 loop reads CAWSPRDGNEQFF. CDR3 DNA: TGTGCCTGGAGTCCGAGGGACGGCAATGAGCAGTTCTTC.

V gene TRBV6-5 combines with J gene TRBJ1-6; TRBD1 matches 7 bases. J was trimmed by 2 bases and V by 7 bases; bases with no gene match: 5. Looked up from germline, CDR1 is MNHEY and CDR2 is SVGAGI. CDR3 length equals 15 residues. CDR3 amino acids: CASKRTGPYNSPLHF. The CDR3 DNA sequence: TGTGCCAGCAAGCGGACAGGACCCTATAATTCACCCCTCCACTTT.

This clone was observed a single time. The chain couples TRBV5-4 to TRBJ2-4, with a possible D match to TRBD1 (6 bases). The CDR3 extends over 13 amino acids. Trimming shortened V by 3 bases and J by 5 bases, and 9 bases separated the two germline ends. The germline gives CDR1 SGHNT, CDR2 YYREEE (reference sequence). In DNA, the CDR3 is TGTGCCAGCAGCTCGGACAGTGAAAACATTCAGTACTTC. Translating gives CASSSDSENIQYF.

This rearrangement joins TRBV18 to TRBJ2-1; TRBD2 aligns across 11 bases. The germline V gene encodes CDR1 KGHSH and CDR2 LQKENI. The length of the CDR3 is 16 residues. Trimming removed 6 bases from V and 1 base from J; junction bases left unmatched: 5. In DNA, the CDR3 is TGTGCCAGCTCGAAGGCTAGCGGGAGGTCCTACAATGAGCAGTTCTTC. It is translated as CASSKASGRSYNEQFF. Filled out from reference TRBV18 and TRBJ2-1, the complete variable domain reads NAGVMQNPRHLVRRRGQEARLRCSPMKGHSHVYWYRQLPEEGLKFMVYLQKENIIDESGMPKERFSAEFPKEGPSILRIQQVVRGDSAAYFCASSKASGRSYNEQFFGPGTRLTVL.

This chain links TRBV11-2 with TRBJ2-1; D is unclear. Deletions cut 3 bases from V and 6 bases from J, with 12 bases between. The CDR3 is 14 amino acids. Germline CDR1 is SGHAT and CDR2 is FQNNGV. The chain's CDR3 is CASSFFVVGNEQFF. The CDR3, as DNA: TGTGCCAGCAGCTTTTTTGTGGTAGGCAATGAGCAGTTCTTC.

The chain uses TRBV5-1 and TRBJ1-2, with no clear D. The CDR3 is 15 amino acids. From germline, CDR1 is SGHRS and CDR2 YFSETQ. V was trimmed by 4 bases and J by 8 bases, leaving 21 bases between them. This chain's CDR3 is CASSPISRALRGYTF. DNA for the CDR3: TGCGCCAGCAGCCCTATAAGTAGGGCTCTTAGAGGCTACACCTTC.

This rearrangement joins TRBV7-7 to TRBJ2-7; D could derive from TRBD1 or TRBD2 (6 bases each). In germline, CDR1 is SSHAT, CDR2 FNYEAQ (reference sequence). CDR3 length equals 14 residues. V shed 5 bases and J shed 5 bases, with 16 bases lying between them. As DNA, the CDR3 is TGTGCCAGCAGCCCCCGGAGGGGGTCTCACGAGCAGTACTTC. Protein: CASSPRRGSHEQYF.

CDR3 loop: CASSLLGLAGVSYGSYNEQFF. CDR3 DNA: TGCGCCAGCAGCCTGCTGGGACTAGCGGGAGTCTCTTACGGCTCCTACAATGAGCAGTTCTTC. The chain is built from TRBV5-1 and TRBJ2-1; 14 nucleotides align to TRBD2. Per the germline V gene, CDR1 is SGHRS and CDR2 is YFSETQ. V shed 4 bases and J 0 bases; nucleotides not matched to a gene: 15. CDR3 length: 21 amino acids. Using reference TRBV5-1 and TRBJ2-1 for the parts outside the CDR3, the full variable domain is KAGVTQTPRYLIKTRGQQVTLSCSPISGHRSVSWYQQTPGQGLQFLFEYFSETQRNKGNFPGRFSGRQFSNSRSEMNVSTLELGDSALYLCASSLLGLAGVSYGSYNEQFFGPGTRLTVL.

This chain joins TRBV27 and TRBJ2-1; 8 nucleotides agree with TRBD2. The CDR3 has 15 residues. The V gene's germline CDR1 is MNHEY and CDR2 SMNVEV (reference sequence). V gave up 3 bases and J gave up 4 bases; unmatched junction bases: 5. CDR3 residues: CASSLSGGPYNEQFF. The DNA for the CDR3 is TGTGCCAGCAGTTTGAGCGGGGGTCCATACAATGAGCAGTTCTTC.

The chain combines TRBV29-1 with TRBJ2-1; 11 bases agree with TRBD2. In germline, CDR1 is SQVTM, CDR2 ANQGSEA. There are 14 residues in the CDR3. V was clipped by 7 bases and J by 8 bases; unmatched bases: 10. In nucleotides, the CDR3 is TGCAGCGCGCGAGTAGCGGGAGGGCCTTATGAGCAGTTCTTC. Residues: CSARVAGGPYEQFF.

A note on this clone: One end of the junction fails to match germline, which may point to a read error. The J gene is TRBJ2-7, the V gene TRBV5-1; either TRBD1 or TRBD2 may supply D (5 bases each). This CDR3 region has 14 residues. Germline V gives CDR1 SGHRS, CDR2 YFSETQ. CDR3 region: CASSFTGRTYEQYF. The CDR3 DNA reads as TGTGCCAGCAGCTTTACGGGACGGACCTACGAGCAGTACTTC.

The chain couples TRBV30 to TRBJ2-7; the match to TRBD1 covers 8 bases. Germline V gives CDR1 GTSNPN, CDR2 SVGIG (reference sequence). The J segment lost 3 bases and the V segment lost 2 bases, leaving 3 bases of the junction unmatched. The CDR3 totals 13 residues. The CDR3 coding sequence is TGTGCCTGGAGTACCGGACAGGGCTACGAGCAGTACTTC. As protein: CAWSTGQGYEQYF.

V usage is TRBV11-2 and J usage is TRBJ2-7; D perhaps matches TRBD1 (6 bases). The germline CDR1 and CDR2 sequences are SGHAT and FQNNGV. The CDR3 is 15 residues long. Between the trimmed V and J ends, which lost 7 bases and 9 bases, there was a span of 25 bases. The CDR3 DNA is TGTGCCAGCAACAGACTCCGGGACAACGACGTCGTGCAGTACTTC. It translates to CASNRLRDNDVVQYF.

V usage is TRBV5-8 and J usage is TRBJ2-5, with D tentatively TRBD2 (6 bases). This CDR3 region has 12 residues. V dropped 4 bases and J dropped 9 bases, with 13 bases sitting between them. The V gene's germline CDR1 is SGHTS and CDR2 YDEGEE. CDR3 loop: CASSTGSLPQYF. The CDR3 DNA follows: TGTGCCAGCAGCACCGGGAGCTTGCCCCAGTACTTC.

The chain has TRBV30 and TRBJ1-2; TRBD1 matches at 7 bases. This CDR3 has 12 amino acids. V lost 8 bases and J lost 6; bases outside the gene matches: 9. Germline lookup yields CDR1 GTSNPN and CDR2 SVGIG (reference sequence). This chain's CDR3 is CAGGGLVDGYTF. The CDR3 nucleotides are TGTGCCGGAGGGGGCTTAGTTGATGGCTACACCTTC.

The DNA of the CDR3 is TGTGCCAGCAGCGTAGTAACAGATACGCAGTATTTT. Encoded protein: CASSVVTDTQYF. The V call is TRBV9, the J call TRBJ2-3; D unclear. From germline, CDR1 is SGDLS and CDR2 YYNGEE. Trimming stripped 0 bases from V and 3 bases from J, with 2 bases between. This CDR3 has 12 residues.

On this clone: Mismatch with germline at one junction end may stem from a read error. The chain employs TRBV7-9 and TRBJ1-1; D is ambiguous. The CDR3 extends over 9 amino acids. Germline V gene lookup returns CDR1 SEHNR and CDR2 FQNEAQ (reference sequence). CDR3 nucleotides: TGTGCCAGCAGCGCCTCTATGCGGTTT. Translating it yields CASSASMRF.